The clone carrying this T cell receptor (beta chain) was recorded only once. What it binds is not known. The source of the sample is a study of memory CD4+ T cells and cytomegalovirus serostatus. Across the study: This sample comes from healthy Belgian adults, under 10 CMV seropositive, some 22 seronegative.

Method: immunoSEQ multiplex PCR; TCRdb's copy keeps in-frame clones and lacks some. The sample has fewer than 90,000 clones; around 82% are singletons. Whole-study results and caveats: Each of approximately 73 CMV-associated TCRbeta sequences occurred in one to five individuals.

Single viable CD3+CD4+CD8-CD45RO+ cells were sorted as the memory CD4+ T cells. Total CD4+ T cells were enriched by CD4 positive selection. The CDR3 covers 17 residues. CDR1 is ENHRY, CDR2 SYGVKD, per germline. The junction had 18 bases not matched to a gene; V was cut back by 8 bases and J by 5 bases. Sequencing was done on a sample of memory CD4+ T cells from blood. The V and J genes are TRBV10-3 and TRBJ1-2; 9 nucleotides agree with TRBD1. The TCR originated in an adult in good health and CMV-seropositive. For the CDR3, the DNA is TGTGCCATCTCAGTATACCGACCGACAGGGGGAACTTATGGCTACACCTTC. This encodes CAISVYRPTGGTYGYTF.